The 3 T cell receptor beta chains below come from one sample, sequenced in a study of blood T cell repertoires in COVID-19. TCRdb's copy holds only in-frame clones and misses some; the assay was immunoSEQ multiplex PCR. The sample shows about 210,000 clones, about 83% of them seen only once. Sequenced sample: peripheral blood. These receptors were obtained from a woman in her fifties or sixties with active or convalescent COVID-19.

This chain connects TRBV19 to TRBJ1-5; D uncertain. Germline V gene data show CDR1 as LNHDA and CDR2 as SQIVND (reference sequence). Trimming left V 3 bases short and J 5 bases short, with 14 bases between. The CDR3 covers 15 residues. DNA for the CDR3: TGTGCCAGTAGTATGGGAGGGTACCTTGATCAGCCCCAGCATTTT. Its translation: CASSMGGYLDQPQHF.

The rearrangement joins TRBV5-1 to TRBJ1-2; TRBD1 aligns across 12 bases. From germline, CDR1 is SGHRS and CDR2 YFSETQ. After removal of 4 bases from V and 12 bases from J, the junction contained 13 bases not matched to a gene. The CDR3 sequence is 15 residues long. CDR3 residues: CASSPEGQGAQIDTF. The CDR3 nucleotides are TGCGCCAGCAGCCCGGAGGGACAGGGGGCGCAGATCGACACCTTC.

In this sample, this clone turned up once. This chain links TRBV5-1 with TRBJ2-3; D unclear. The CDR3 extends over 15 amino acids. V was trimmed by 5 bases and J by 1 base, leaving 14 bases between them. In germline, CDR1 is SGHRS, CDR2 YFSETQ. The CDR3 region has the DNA TGCGCCAGCAGGAAAGTGGCAGAGGGCACAGATACGCAGTATTTT. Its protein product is CASRKVAEGTDTQYF.